What follows describes a single T cell receptor beta chain. What it binds is not known. The sample originates from a study of cytomegalovirus exposure and HLA in healthy donors. Findings and caveats of the study: Some public TCRs appeared in many individuals, while most sequences were rare.

V trimming: 2 bases; J trimming: 4 bases; junction bases outside the gene matches: 2. There are 15 residues in the CDR3. CDR1 MNHEY and CDR2 SVGAGI come from the germline V gene. It was with 60 Vbeta and 13 Jbeta primers that the PCR ran. Only in-frame clones appear in the TCRdb table, and some are missing; sequencing was by immunoSEQ multiplex PCR. There are 120,000 to 150,000 clones in the sample; around 75% occur only once, and 1.5% to 2% lies in the top ten. This sequence originates from a woman aged 40 to 50 in good health and CMV-seronegative. The chain links TRBV6-5 to TRBJ1-2, with TRBD1 matching over 12 bases. Specimen: PBMCs. The CDR3 nucleotides read TGTGCCAGCAGTTACGGGACAGGGGGCTCCTATGGCTACACCTTC. Translating gives CASSYGTGGSYGYTF.